One TCR beta chain is described in this entry. Its target is not known. The source of the sample is a study of OX40 agonist ivuxolimab in advanced cancers. The sampling schedule covered blood at baseline, cycle 4 day 1, and cycle 7 day 1. Here immunoSEQ multiplex PCR was the method, and the copy in TCRdb shows in-frame clones only, minus some. Of 50,000 or so clones listed, about 86% are singletons. Study-wide results and caveats: Clonal expansion from baseline to week 6 occurred in both CD4+ and CD8+ T cells. Some of the lowest clonal expansion was seen in partial responders at 0.1-3.0 mg/kg.

The TCR sequence derives from an adult with an advanced solid tumor such as melanoma, head and neck, liver or kidney cancer. The sequences come from CD4+ or CD8+ T cells sorted from blood, collected in a trial of the OX40 agonist ivuxolimab.

CDR3 loop: CASSGLNEQFF. The CDR3, as DNA: TGTGCCAGCAGCGGACTCAATGAGCAGTTCTTC. The chain carries TRBV9 and TRBJ2-1; D unclear. CDR1 SGDLS and CDR2 YYNGEE come from the germline V gene. V lost 3 bases and J 6 bases, leaving 4 bases between the germline ends. The CDR3 loop spans 11 amino acids.